Each of the 17 T cell receptor beta chains below was sequenced from the same sample in a study of blood T cell repertoires in COVID-19. The data were produced by immunoSEQ multiplex PCR, yet TCRdb's version contains in-frame clones alone and is incomplete. The repertoire consists of 150,000 to 200,000 clones, with about nine tenths occurring once and the leading ten covering roughly 1.5%. Sequenced input: peripheral blood. The source is a woman aged 50 to 60 with acute or convalescent COVID-19.

In its sample, this clone was seen once. This rearrangement joins TRBV6-1 to TRBJ1-1, with 9 bases matching TRBD1. Germline CDR1 is MNHNS and CDR2 is SASEGT. The V gene end was trimmed by 2 bases and the J gene end by 6 bases; junction bases not matched to a gene: 10. The CDR3 runs 16 residues. CDR3 bases: TGTGCCAGCAGTGAAAGGACAGGGGTGGAGACCGCTGAAGCTTTCTTT. It specifies CASSERTGVETAEAFF.

The chain links TRBV19 to TRBJ2-1; possible D gene TRBD2, 6 bases. Per the germline V gene, CDR1 is LNHDA and CDR2 is SQIVND (reference sequence). V dropped 3 bases and J dropped 4 bases, with 13 bases sitting between them. The CDR3 totals 15 residues. The CDR3 bases are TGTGCCAGTAGTATTTACAGAGGGAGGTACAATGAGCAGTTCTTC. Residues: CASSIYRGRYNEQFF.

The genes are TRBV6-1 and TRBJ2-1, with 12 bases fitting TRBD2. The V segment lost 4 bases and the J segment 6 bases; nucleotides outside the gene matches: 10. CDR3 length: 17 residues. In germline, CDR1 is MNHNS, CDR2 SASEGT. The CDR3 DNA reads as TGTGCCAGCAGTGTTCTAGCGGGAGGGGCCACACTCAATGAGCAGTTCTTC. Protein product: CASSVLAGGATLNEQFF.

V is TRBV7-2 and J is TRBJ2-7; 13 bases match TRBD2. CDR3 length: 16 amino acids. J was trimmed by 4 bases and V by 3 bases; bases with no gene match: 6. Germline V gene lookup returns CDR1 SGHTA and CDR2 FQGNSA. CDR3 in DNA: TGTGCCAGCAGCTTTCGACTAGCGGGGGGATCTTACGAGCAGTACTTC. This gives the protein CASSFRLAGGSYEQYF. Drawing the rest from reference TRBV7-2 and TRBJ2-7, the complete variable domain is GAGVSQSPSNKVTEKGKDVELRCDPISGHTALYWYRQSLGQGLEFLIYFQGNSAPDKSGLPSDRFSAERTGGSVSTLTIQRTQQEDSAVYLCASSFRLAGGSYEQYFGPGTRLTVT.

The chain is built from TRBV10-2 and TRBJ1-6; unclear D gene. The germline V and J ends were trimmed by 6 bases and 9 bases, with 9 bases remaining between them. There are 12 residues in the CDR3. CDR1 and CDR2 (germline): WSHSY, SAAADI. CDR3 DNA: TGCGCCAGCAGGATCGACACTTCACCCCTCCACTTT. Its protein product is CASRIDTSPLHF.

The V and J genes are TRBV7-3 and TRBJ1-2; 8 nucleotides line up with TRBD1. The V segment lost 3 bases and the J segment 8 bases; nucleotides outside the gene matches: 8. This CDR3 is 14 amino acids long. CDR1 is SGHTA and CDR2 is FQGTGA in the germline V gene. In DNA, the CDR3 is TGTGCCAGCAGCTTTGGGACAGGCTTCGAGGGCTACACCTTC. Translating it yields CASSFGTGFEGYTF.

This chain connects TRBV7-9 to TRBJ1-2; the match to TRBD1 covers 8 bases. This CDR3 contains 12 residues. V was pared by 4 bases and J by 8 bases, with 3 bases of the junction left unmatched. Germline values: CDR1 SEHNR, CDR2 FQNEAQ (reference sequence). This CDR3 is CASSSGQGGYTF. CDR3 DNA: TGTGCCAGCAGCTCTGGACAGGGCGGCTACACCTTC.

This clone was detected only once. The V call is TRBV6-8, the J call TRBJ2-5, with D perhaps TRBD1 (6 bases). The CDR3 spans 22 residues. The germline CDR1 and CDR2 sequences are MNHGY and SAAAGT. V was shortened by 0 bases and J by 2 bases, with 31 bases between the two germline ends. The CDR3 nucleotides read TGTGCCAGCAGTTACTCGATGGGGCGACAAGGACCGGTAGATAGGGGGCAAGAGACCCAGTACTTC. Translated: CASSYSMGRQGPVDRGQETQYF.

This chain joins TRBV10-2 and TRBJ2-2; 9 bases fit TRBD1. This CDR3 has 16 amino acids. The ends lost 1 base at V and 5 bases at J; junction bases unmatched: 5. Germline CDR1 and CDR2: WSHSY and SAAADI. The chain's CDR3 is CASSEWDRVRTGELFF. The CDR3 DNA follows: TGCGCCAGCAGTGAGTGGGACAGGGTGAGGACCGGGGAGCTGTTTTTT.

The V and J genes are TRBV15 and TRBJ1-5, with D uncertain. The CDR3 runs 13 residues. The germline gives CDR1 LNHNV, CDR2 YYDKDF (reference sequence). V was trimmed by 2 bases and J by 7 bases, leaving 9 bases between them. The DNA of the CDR3 is TGTGCCACCAGCAGACAAAAGAGGCAGCCCCAGCATTTT. The encoded protein is CATSRQKRQPQHF. Complete variable domain (other parts from reference TRBV15 and TRBJ1-5): DAMVIQNPRYQVTQFGKPVTLSCSQTLNHNVMYWYQQKSSQAPKLLFHYYDKDFNNEADTPDNFQSRRPNTSFCFLDIRSPGLGDTAMYLCATSRQKRQPQHFGDGTRLSIL.

The chain joins TRBV10-1 to TRBJ2-1; 14 bases align to TRBD2. Losses at the gene ends were 4 bases for V and 1 base for J; bases not matched to a gene: 6. CDR1 is WNHNN and CDR2 is SYGVQD in the germline V gene (reference sequence). CDR3 length: 18 amino acids. CDR3 nucleotide sequence: TGCGCCAGCAGTGGACCGGGACTAGCGGGAGCTTCCTACAATGAGCAGTTCTTC. Its protein is CASSGPGLAGASYNEQFF.

V gene TRBV19 combines with J gene TRBJ2-2, with D perhaps TRBD2 (5 bases). From germline, CDR1 is LNHDA and CDR2 SQIVND (reference sequence). With 6 bases removed from V and 0 bases from J, the gap between germline ends came to 14 bases. The CDR3 is made up of 16 amino acids. The CDR3 DNA sequence: TGTGCCAGTAGAAAACTGGACTTCGCGAACACCGGGGAGCTGTTTTTT. This translates into CASRKLDFANTGELFF.

The chain links TRBV7-9 to TRBJ2-6; 7 nucleotides agree with TRBD1. The trim removed 4 bases at V and 2 bases at J, leaving 5 bases unmatched. Germline loops: CDR1 SEHNR, CDR2 FQNEAQ (reference sequence). The CDR3 is 16 residues long. The CDR3 coding sequence is TGTGCCAGCAGCTCCCGGGACAGAGCTGGGGCCAACGTCCTGACTTTC. As protein: CASSSRDRAGANVLTF. Complete variable domain (other parts from reference TRBV7-9 and TRBJ2-6): DTGVSQNPRHKITKRGQNVTFRCDPISEHNRLYWYRQTLGQGPEFLTYFQNEAQLEKSRLLSDRFSAERPKGSFSTLEIQRTEQGDSAMYLCASSSRDRAGANVLTFGAGSRLTVL.

The chain combines TRBV3-1 (or the pseudogene TRBV3-2) with TRBJ1-5; no clear D. This CDR3 spans 15 amino acids. Germline CDR1 and CDR2: LGHDT and YNNKEL (reference sequence). V lost 5 bases, J lost 3 bases, and 14 bases lay in between. The CDR3 region is CASSSIGAINQPQHF. The DNA for the CDR3 is TGTGCCAGCAGCTCGATCGGTGCCATCAATCAGCCCCAGCATTTT.

The gene calls are TRBV7-9 and TRBJ1-6, with unresolved D. Germline lookup yields CDR1 SEHNR and CDR2 FQNEAQ (reference sequence). Trimming took 1 base from V and 2 from J, leaving 12 bases between them. The CDR3 loop spans 17 amino acids. The CDR3 spells CASSLGPAAAYNSPLHF. In DNA, the CDR3 is TGTGCCAGCAGCTTAGGCCCCGCGGCAGCCTATAATTCACCCCTCCACTTT.

The chain joins TRBV7-3 to TRBJ1-1; D is undetermined. CDR1 and CDR2 from the germline V gene are SGHTA and FQGTGA. The CDR3 length is 15 residues. V gave up 5 bases and J gave up 3 bases, with 16 bases separating them. CDR3 in DNA: TGTGCCAGCAGCCCCTTATCCTCATCGGACACTGAAGCTTTCTTT. Translation: CASSPLSSSDTEAFF. The full variable domain, rest sourced from reference TRBV7-3 and TRBJ1-1, is GAGVSQTPSNKVTEKGKYVELRCDPISGHTALYWYRQSLGQGPEFLIYFQGTGAADDSGLPNDRFFAVRPEGSVSTLKIQRTERGDSAVYLCASSPLSSSDTEAFFGQGTRLTVV.

The chain joins TRBV2 to TRBJ2-2, with a weak D call TRBD2 (6 bases). V was pared by 4 bases and J by 7 bases, with 13 bases between. Germline V lookup: CDR1 SNHLY, CDR2 FYNNEI. The CDR3 is 14 amino acids. CDR3 residues: CASSGGTPSGELFF. In DNA, the CDR3 is TGTGCCAGCAGTGGCGGGACTCCCAGCGGGGAGCTGTTTTTT.